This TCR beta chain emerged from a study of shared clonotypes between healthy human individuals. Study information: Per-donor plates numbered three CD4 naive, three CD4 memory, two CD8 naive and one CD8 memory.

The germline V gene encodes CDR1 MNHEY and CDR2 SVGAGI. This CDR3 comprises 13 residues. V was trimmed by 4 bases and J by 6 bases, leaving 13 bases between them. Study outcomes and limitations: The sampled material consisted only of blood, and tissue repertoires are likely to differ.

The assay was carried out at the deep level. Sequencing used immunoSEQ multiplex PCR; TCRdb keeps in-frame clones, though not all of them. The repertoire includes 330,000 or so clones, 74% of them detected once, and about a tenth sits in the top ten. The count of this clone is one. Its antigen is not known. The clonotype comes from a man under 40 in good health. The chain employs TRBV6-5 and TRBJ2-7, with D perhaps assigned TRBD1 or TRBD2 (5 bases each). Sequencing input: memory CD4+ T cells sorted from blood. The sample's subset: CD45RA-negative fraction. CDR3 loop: CASSSPGLGEQYF. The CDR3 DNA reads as TGTGCCAGCAGTTCCCCGGGGCTTGGCGAGCAGTACTTC.